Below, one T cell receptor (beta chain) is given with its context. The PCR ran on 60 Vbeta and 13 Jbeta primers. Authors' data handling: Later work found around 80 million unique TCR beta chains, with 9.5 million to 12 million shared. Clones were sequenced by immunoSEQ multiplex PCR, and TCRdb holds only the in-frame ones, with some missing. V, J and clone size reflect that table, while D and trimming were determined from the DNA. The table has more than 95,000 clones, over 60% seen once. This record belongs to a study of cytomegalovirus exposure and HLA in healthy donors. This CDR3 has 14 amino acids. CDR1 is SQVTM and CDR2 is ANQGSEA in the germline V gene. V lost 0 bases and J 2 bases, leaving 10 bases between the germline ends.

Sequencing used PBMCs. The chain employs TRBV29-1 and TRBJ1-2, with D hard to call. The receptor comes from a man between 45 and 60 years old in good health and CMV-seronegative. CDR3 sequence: CSVEDLARNYGYTF. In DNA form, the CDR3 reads TGCAGCGTTGAAGATCTGGCCAGAAACTATGGCTACACCTTC.